This TCR beta chain was observed in a study of blood T cell repertoires in COVID-19. Clones were sequenced by immunoSEQ multiplex PCR, and TCRdb holds only the in-frame ones, with some missing. The sample carries almost 200,000 clones, 70% to 90% recorded once. The CDR3 runs 14 residues. CDR1 is KGHSH and CDR2 is LQKENI in the germline V gene. Trimming took off 1 base at V and 5 bases at J, with 12 bases between the two ends. The sample taken for sequencing was peripheral blood. The clonotype was recovered from a woman in her seventies with acute or convalescent COVID-19. The genes are TRBV18 and TRBJ2-7; perhaps TRBD2 as D (6 bases). The CDR3, as DNA: TGTGCCAGCTCACCACGGAGGGGCACGGACGAGCAGTACTTC. The encoded protein is CASSPRRGTDEQYF.